Presented here are 27 T cell receptor beta chains from one specimen sequenced in a study of cytomegalovirus exposure and HLA in healthy donors. The PCR employed 60 Vbeta primers together with 13 Jbeta primers. Measured with immunoSEQ multiplex PCR; TCRdb has only the in-frame clones, and not every one. The sample shows about 140,000 clones, less than 10% of them seen only once. Material for sequencing was PBMCs. These receptor sequences come from a man between 45 and 60 years old in good health and CMV-seronegative.

This clone appeared a few times. The junction differs from germline at one of its ends, possibly a read error. The chain carries TRBV4-1 and TRBJ1-2; TRBD1 aligns across 7 bases. The germline gives CDR1 MGHRA, CDR2 YSYEKL. This CDR3 spans 17 amino acids. In DNA form, the CDR3 reads TGCGCCAGCAGCCAAGACGACAGGGACACCGGGATGGATGGCTGCACCTTC. Translated: CASSQDDRDTGMDGCTF.

This chain joins TRBV11-2 and TRBJ2-3; perhaps TRBD2 as D (5 bases). Germline CDR1 and CDR2: SGHAT and FQNNGV. Trimming took off 8 bases at V and 4 bases at J, with 19 bases between the two ends. The CDR3 contains 15 residues. This chain's CDR3 is CASASRELASDTQYF. DNA for the CDR3: TGTGCCAGCGCCTCGAGGGAATTAGCATCAGATACGCAGTATTTT.

A few counts support this clone. V gene TRBV6-6 combines with J gene TRBJ2-7, with D unclear. The V end lost 2 bases, the J end lost 2 bases, and 7 bases lay between the germline ends. The CDR3 loop spans 13 amino acids. Germline CDR1 reads MNHNY; CDR2 reads SVGAGI (reference sequence). The CDR3 reads CASSYGRAYEQYF. CDR3 DNA: TGTGCCAGCAGTTACGGTCGAGCCTACGAGCAGTACTTC.

This CDR3 reads CASSPSFRETQYF. The DNA of the CDR3 is TGTGCCAGTAGTCCGAGCTTCCGGGAGACCCAGTACTTC. The chain joins TRBV19 to TRBJ2-5, with D uncertain. Trimming pared 5 bases from V and 5 bases from J, leaving 12 bases between. The V gene's germline CDR1 is LNHDA and CDR2 SQIVND (reference sequence). This CDR3 has 13 amino acids.

Points on this clone: The junction differs from germline at one of its ends, possibly a read error. The CDR3 reads CASSRLWGHRSPPF. CDR3 in DNA: TGTGCCAGCAGCCGTCTGTGGGGACACAGGTCTCCCCCGTTC. The rearrangement links TRBV7-8 to TRBJ1-2; possibly TRBD1 for D (6 bases). The CDR3 is 14 amino acids. The germline CDR1 and CDR2 sequences are SGHVS and FQNEAQ.

This clone was picked up a small number of times. CDR3 sequence: CASEQQGALVSGANVLTF. DNA of the CDR3: TGTGCCAGTGAACAACAGGGGGCCCTAGTCTCTGGGGCCAACGTCCTGACTTTC. This chain joins TRBV19 and TRBJ2-6; 9 bases are shared with TRBD1. Germline V lookup: CDR1 LNHDA, CDR2 SQIVND (reference sequence). The CDR3 is made up of 18 amino acids. V lost 8 bases and J lost 0; bases outside the gene matches: 11. The complete variable domain, with remaining parts taken from reference TRBV19 and TRBJ2-6, reads DGGITQSPKYLFRKEGQNVTLSCEQNLNHDAMYWYRQDPGQGLRLIYYSQIVNDFQKGDIAEGYSVSREKKESFPLTVTSAQKNPTAFYLCASEQQGALVSGANVLTFGAGSRLTVL.

This clone was observed a few times. V is TRBV6-1 and J is TRBJ2-7; 11 bases are shared with TRBD1. J lost 5 bases, V lost 5 bases, and 5 bases had no gene match. The CDR3 covers 14 residues. Germline V gene sequence: CDR1 MNHNS, CDR2 SASEGT. The CDR3 sequence: CASSPGQGVHEQYF. In DNA form, the CDR3 reads TGTGCCAGCAGTCCGGGACAGGGGGTCCACGAGCAGTACTTC.

This clone was seen more than once but under ten times. The chain uses TRBV5-1 and TRBJ2-7, with 13 bases matching TRBD2. The V segment lost 1 base and the J segment 0 bases; nucleotides outside the gene matches: 4. Germline lookup yields CDR1 SGHRS and CDR2 YFSETQ. The CDR3 consists of 17 residues. The CDR3 reads CASSLRTSGGSSYEQYF. The CDR3 DNA is TGCGCCAGCAGCTTGCGGACTAGCGGGGGTAGCTCCTACGAGCAGTACTTC.

V and J are TRBV6-5 and TRBJ2-1; D is undetermined. Germline-derived CDR1 and CDR2 are MNHEY and SVGAGI. This CDR3 has 13 amino acids. V was shortened by 6 bases and J by 8 bases, with 14 bases between the two germline ends. CDR3: CASRLRVLDEQFF. The DNA for the CDR3 is TGTGCCAGCAGACTCCGGGTTTTGGATGAGCAGTTCTTC.

The CDR3: CASSLGGSNTGELFF. CDR3 bases: TGCGCCAGCAGCTTGGGTGGCTCGAACACCGGGGAGCTGTTTTTT. J is TRBJ2-2 and V is TRBV5-1; D unclear. Germline-derived CDR1 and CDR2 are SGHRS and YFSETQ. CDR3 length: 15 amino acids. The V gene lost 0 bases and the J gene lost 0 bases, with 6 bases spanning the gap.

This clone occurred a few times. The J gene is TRBJ2-7, the V gene TRBV5-1; D possibly corresponds to TRBD2 (5 bases). The germline V gene has CDR1 SGHRS and CDR2 YFSETQ. This CDR3 spans 14 amino acids. V was pared by 4 bases and J by 6 bases, with 17 bases between. The CDR3 reads CASSLVGVEGEQYF. As DNA, the CDR3 is TGCGCCAGCAGCCTCGTTGGGGTTGAGGGCGAGCAGTACTTC.

This clone has just a few counts. The V and J genes are TRBV19 and TRBJ1-2, with 10 nucleotides matching TRBD1. V shed 6 bases, J shed 7 bases, and the junction held 8 bases outside the gene matches. Per the germline V gene, CDR1 is LNHDA and CDR2 is SQIVND (reference sequence). The CDR3 covers 14 residues. This chain's CDR3 is CASRTGGSIGGYTF. The CDR3 region has the DNA TGTGCCAGTAGGACAGGGGGCTCGATAGGTGGCTACACCTTC.

Written as DNA, the CDR3 is TGTGCCAGCAGCTTAGGGACAACAGACGAGCAGTACTTC. Its translation is CASSLGTTDEQYF. The chain links TRBV7-6 to TRBJ2-7; tentatively, D is TRBD1 (5 bases). Germline lookup yields CDR1 SGHVS and CDR2 FNYEAQ. The CDR3 spans 13 residues. The germline V and J ends were trimmed by 1 base and 5 bases, with 9 bases remaining between them. Variable domain in full (rest from reference TRBV7-6 and TRBJ2-7): GAGVSQSPRYKVTKRGQDVALRCDPISGHVSLYWYRQALGQGPEFLTYFNYEAQQDKSGLPNDRFSAERPEGSISTLTIQRTEQRDSAMYRCASSLGTTDEQYFGPGTRLTVT.

This chain joins TRBV19 and TRBJ1-1; D not resolved. The CDR3 runs to 15 residues. The V end was cut by 10 bases, the J end by 1 base, with 19 bases between. Germline V lookup: CDR1 LNHDA, CDR2 SQIVND (reference sequence). The chain's CDR3 is CATTLLLGQNTEAFF. CDR3 bases: TGTGCCACGACCCTTTTACTAGGGCAGAACACTGAAGCTTTCTTT.

This clone was observed a handful of times. The chain is built from TRBV30 and TRBJ1-2, with 8 bases lining up with TRBD1. Germline V gives CDR1 GTSNPN, CDR2 SVGIG (reference sequence). With 3 bases clipped from V and 5 bases from J, the junction kept 14 bases outside the gene matches. This CDR3 is built from 16 residues. DNA of the CDR3: TGTGCCTGGAGAGACAGGGGCGCAAAAAGCCCTTATGGCTACACCTTC. This gives the protein CAWRDRGAKSPYGYTF.

This clone appeared a few times. The chain is built from TRBV29-1 and TRBJ2-1; tentative D call: TRBD2 (5 bases). From germline, CDR1 is SQVTM and CDR2 ANQGSEA. The CDR3 consists of 13 residues. Trimming removed 3 bases from V and 4 bases from J, with 10 bases in between. The CDR3 nucleotides read TGCAGCGTTGAGGTTAGGAGGTACAATGAGCAGTTCTTC. It translates to CSVEVRRYNEQFF.

This clone was recorded a few times. The rearrangement uses TRBV19 and TRBJ1-2, with 8 bases aligning to TRBD1. Looked up from germline, CDR1 is LNHDA and CDR2 is SQIVND (reference sequence). Germline trimming cut 0 bases from V and 8 bases from J; bases unmatched to any gene: 2. The CDR3 runs to 13 residues. Here the CDR3 reads CASSIDRGHGYTF. The CDR3, as DNA: TGTGCCAGTAGTATAGACAGGGGGCACGGCTACACCTTC. Complete variable domain (other parts from reference TRBV19 and TRBJ1-2): DGGITQSPKYLFRKEGQNVTLSCEQNLNHDAMYWYRQDPGQGLRLIYYSQIVNDFQKGDIAEGYSVSREKKESFPLTVTSAQKNPTAFYLCASSIDRGHGYTFGSGTRLTVV.

This clone has more than one count but fewer than ten. V is TRBV9 and J is TRBJ1-4, with no clear D. Germline V gene lookup returns CDR1 SGDLS and CDR2 YYNGEE. The CDR3 loop spans 14 amino acids. Between the trimmed V and J ends, which lost 0 bases and 8 bases, there was a span of 11 bases. The CDR3 DNA sequence: TGTGCCAGCAGCGTAGGGGAAGGGAGAGAAAAACTGTTTTTT. It specifies CASSVGEGREKLFF. Based on the CDR3 plus reference TRBV9 and TRBJ1-4, the full variable domain is DSGVTQTPKHLITATGQRVTLRCSPRSGDLSVYWYQQSLDQGLQFLIQYYNGEERAKGNILERFSAQQFPDLHSELNLSSLELGDSALYFCASSVGEGREKLFFGSGTQLSVL.

This clone was seen only a few times. The genes are TRBV11-2 and TRBJ2-7; 8 nucleotides align to TRBD1. Germline CDR1 reads SGHAT; CDR2 reads FQNNGV. The CDR3 has 15 amino acids. Unmatched junction bases numbered 6, after V lost 2 bases and J lost 3 bases. DNA for the CDR3: TGTGCCAGCAGCTTACTGGACAGGGTTAGCTACGAGCAGTACTTC. It yields the protein CASSLLDRVSYEQYF.

This clone has only a few counts. The chain uses TRBV10-1 and TRBJ1-3; D is unresolved. The germline V and J ends were trimmed by 4 bases and 7 bases, with 14 bases remaining between them. This CDR3 comprises 14 residues. The germline V gene encodes CDR1 WNHNN and CDR2 SYGVQD (reference sequence). The CDR3 reads CASSASGLGNTIYF. CDR3 bases: TGCGCCAGCAGTGCATCAGGACTAGGGAACACCATATATTTT.

This clone was counted a few times. The gene calls are TRBV5-1 and TRBJ1-2; a weak D match, TRBD1 (6 bases). The germline CDR1 and CDR2 sequences are SGHRS and YFSETQ. The V end was cut by 2 bases, the J end by 5 bases, with 13 bases between. The CDR3 runs 14 residues. CDR3 DNA: TGCGCCAGCAGCTTAATCCAGGGGATTTATGGCTACACCTTC. Translation: CASSLIQGIYGYTF.

This clone was detected only a few times. The chain combines TRBV30 with TRBJ2-7; 7 nucleotides align to TRBD1. After removal of 2 bases from V and 6 bases from J, the junction contained 13 bases not matched to a gene. Germline values: CDR1 GTSNPN, CDR2 SVGIG (reference sequence). The CDR3 extends over 15 amino acids. CDR3 coding DNA: TGTGCCTGGAGTCCCTACCGACAGGGAAGACGCGAGCAGTACTTC. This sequence encodes CAWSPYRQGRREQYF.

This sequence joins TRBV9 and TRBJ2-3; 7 positions agree with TRBD2. This CDR3 is 16 amino acids long. V was pared by 0 bases and J by 6 bases, with 10 bases of the junction left unmatched. Germline CDR1 SGDLS, CDR2 YYNGEE. CDR3 sequence reads: CASSVATRRGGDTQYF. In DNA form, the CDR3 reads TGTGCCAGCAGCGTAGCTACGAGGCGGGGAGGGGATACGCAGTATTTT.

This clone has a handful of counts. The chain has TRBV18 and TRBJ1-2; TRBD1 might be the D (5 bases). Looked up from germline, CDR1 is KGHSH and CDR2 is LQKENI. The V end was cut by 6 bases, the J end by 6 bases, with 20 bases between. The CDR3 has 15 residues. This CDR3 is CASSRLAGGGNGYTF. CDR3 sequence (DNA): TGTGCCAGCTCGCGCCTGGCGGGGGGAGGAAATGGCTACACCTTC.

Only a few counts were recorded for this clone. The V call is TRBV6-5, the J call TRBJ2-1; 12 bases are a match to TRBD2. Trimming removed 6 bases from V and 9 bases from J; junction bases left unmatched: 6. This CDR3 is built from 14 residues. Germline CDR1 MNHEY, CDR2 SVGAGI. CDR3 DNA: TGTGCCAGCAGCTCTAGCGGGAGGGGGAGTGAGCAGTTCTTC. This codes for CASSSSGRGSEQFF.

This clone has just a few counts. The chain is built from TRBV14 and TRBJ2-1; TRBD2 matches 9 bases. V gave up 1 base and J gave up 15 bases; unmatched junction bases: 13. Germline-derived CDR1 and CDR2 are SGHDN and FVKESK. This CDR3 region has 15 residues. CDR3 nucleotide sequence: TGTGCCAGCAGCCAAGCTCCAGCGGGGGGCCAGAGCCGGTTCTTC. This codes for CASSQAPAGGQSRFF.

The chain is built from TRBV28 and TRBJ2-7; TRBD2 matches at 8 bases. Per the germline V gene, CDR1 is MDHEN and CDR2 is SYDVKM. The V gene end was trimmed by 6 bases and the J gene end by 4 bases; junction bases not matched to a gene: 8. The CDR3 runs 14 residues. The CDR3 nucleotides are TGTGCCAGCAGCCCTGGACTAGCCCGTTACGAGCAGTACTTC. Translated, it gives CASSPGLARYEQYF.